This T cell receptor beta chain comes out of a study of blood T cells in healthy people across ages. Together with a sample-barcoded 5' primer, a J-beta primer mix was included in a second PCR lasting about 7 to 11 cycles. TCRdb ran MiXCR on the 5' RACE reads and lists one entry per CDR3 protein. The sample carries about 620,000 distinct CDR3 sequences, more than 45% recorded once. The source material was blood. The sequence derives from an elderly woman in good health.

CDR3 nucleotides: TGTGCCAGCAGTGAACAGGAAGTCCACGCGAATACGCAGTATTTT. Translating it yields CASSEQEVHANTQYF. This chain links TRBV6-1 with TRBJ2-3; no reliable D call. Germline CDR1 and CDR2: MNHNS and SASEGT. V lost 2 bases, J lost 7 bases, and 16 bases lay in between. The CDR3 totals 15 residues.